These 11 T cell receptor beta chains were all obtained from the same sample, sequenced in a study of cytomegalovirus exposure and HLA in healthy donors (dated 2017 in TCRdb). Receptor amplification or capture employed the immunoSEQ multiplex PCR assay. A mixture of 60 forward primers for TCR Vbeta segments and 13 reverse primers for TCR Jbeta segments was used in the multiplex PCR. TCRdb holds this immuneACCESS table with in-frame rearrangements only. Some clones are missing; in checked studies, unresolved V genes explain under half, and the rest has no known cause. The sample data list over 110,000 clones, and about four fifths of these were observed just once. The top ten hold approximately 2.5% of the sample. Sequencing was performed on PBMCs. The receptors stem from a young woman in good health and CMV-seropositive.

Only one count was recorded for this clone. The chain links TRBV19 to TRBJ2-1, with 9 bases matching TRBD2. Germline trimming cut 0 bases from V and 10 bases from J; bases unmatched to any gene: 10. The CDR3 spans 16 residues. Germline CDR1 LNHDA, CDR2 SQIVND (reference sequence). The CDR3 coding sequence is TGTGCCAGTAGTATAGATAGAGGCGGGGGGGCCCCAGAGCAGTTCTTC. Translated, it gives CASSIDRGGGAPEQFF.

The chain couples TRBV6-5 to TRBJ1-3; TRBD1 agrees at 7 bases. This CDR3 comprises 15 residues. With V trimmed by 5 bases and J by 3 bases, 7 bases remained unmatched. Germline CDR1 reads MNHEY; CDR2 reads SVGAGI. The CDR3 spells CASSPLGQRGNTIYF. Written as DNA, the CDR3 is TGTGCCAGCAGTCCATTGGGACAGCGTGGAAACACCATATATTTT.

This clone was detected only once. The rearrangement links TRBV7-2 to TRBJ1-1; D is undetermined. This CDR3 is built from 15 residues. Germline-derived CDR1 and CDR2 are SGHTA and FQGNSA. V gave up 1 base and J gave up 1 base, with 10 bases separating them. The CDR3 DNA sequence: TGTGCCAGCAGCTTAGATGGTACAACGAACACTGAAGCTTTCTTT. Amino acids: CASSLDGTTNTEAFF.

J is TRBJ2-2 and V is TRBV10-2; TRBD1 might be the D (6 bases). The CDR3 spans 14 residues. CDR1 and CDR2 (germline): WSHSY, SAAADI. V was cut by 7 bases and J by 5 bases, with 14 bases left in between. CDR3 sequence (DNA): TGCGCCAGCAAGAAGGACAGTGGGACCGGGGAGCTGTTTTTT. Its protein is CASKKDSGTGELFF.

V is TRBV6-1 and J is TRBJ1-2; D is undetermined. Germline V lookup: CDR1 MNHNS, CDR2 SASEGT. V gave up 1 base and J gave up 5 bases, with 11 bases separating them. The CDR3 length is 14 residues. DNA of the CDR3: TGTGCCAGCAGTGAAGACGGGGTAAGGTATGGCTACACCTTC. Translation: CASSEDGVRYGYTF.

The chain combines TRBV5-6 with TRBJ1-2; 10 bases fit TRBD1. The V gene's germline CDR1 is SGHDT and CDR2 YYEEEE. This CDR3 contains 16 residues. With V trimmed by 4 bases and J by 4 bases, 10 bases remained unmatched. In DNA form, the CDR3 reads TGTGCCAGCAGCCTACCGACAGGGGGCTTTAGCTATGGCTACACCTTC. Amino acid sequence: CASSLPTGGFSYGYTF. Drawing the rest from reference TRBV5-6 and TRBJ1-2, the complete variable domain is DAGVTQSPTHLIKTRGQQVTLRCSPKSGHDTVSWYQQALGQGPQFIFQYYEEEERQRGNFPDRFSGHQFPNYSSELNVNALLLGDSALYLCASSLPTGGFSYGYTFGSGTRLTVV.

The chain links TRBV5-4 to TRBJ2-7, with TRBD2 matching 9 bases. This CDR3 region has 15 residues. Germline V gene lookup returns CDR1 SGHNT and CDR2 YYREEE (reference sequence). The V segment lost 5 bases and the J segment 2 bases; nucleotides outside the gene matches: 8. The CDR3 nucleotides are TGTGCCAGCAGGCGGGGAGCGGGGGGCCCCTACGAGCAGTACTTC. Translated, it gives CASRRGAGGPYEQYF.

This clone was detected once. The chain recombines TRBV4-1 with TRBJ1-5; 8 positions match TRBD1. Losses at the gene ends were 1 base for V and 3 bases for J; bases not matched to a gene: 5. Germline CDR1 and CDR2: MGHRA and YSYEKL. CDR3 size: 16 residues. In DNA form, the CDR3 reads TGCGCCAGCAGCCAAGGCGGACAGGGACCCAATCAGCCCCAGCATTTT. Translated, it gives CASSQGGQGPNQPQHF.

Remarks on this clone: The germline gene is not matched at one end of the junction; a read error may be the cause. The rearrangement uses TRBV6-1 and TRBJ1-5, with a weak D call TRBD1 (5 bases). Germline-derived CDR1 and CDR2 are MNHNS and SASEGT. The CDR3 has 13 amino acids. DNA of the CDR3: TGTGCCAGCCGGCAGGGTGGCAATCGGCCCCAGCATTTT. This encodes CASRQGGNRPQHF.

V and J are TRBV19 and TRBJ2-5, with 12 bases that match TRBD2. V was clipped by 5 bases and J by 0 bases; unmatched bases: 4. The length of the CDR3 is 16 residues. Germline V gene sequence: CDR1 LNHDA, CDR2 SQIVND (reference sequence). The CDR3 DNA reads as TGTGCCAGTAGTCCTGGACTAGCGGGGTACCAAGAGACCCAGTACTTC. It is translated as CASSPGLAGYQETQYF.

V is TRBV19 and J is TRBJ1-2, with TRBD1 as a possible D gene (5 bases). The CDR3 runs 13 residues. The germline CDR1 and CDR2 sequences are LNHDA and SQIVND (reference sequence). V lost 6 bases and J 5 bases, leaving 13 bases between the germline ends. The CDR3 DNA follows: TGTGCCAGTAGGGGGGGTTCCGCTTATGGCTACACCTTC. Translating gives CASRGGSAYGYTF. Based on the CDR3 plus reference TRBV19 and TRBJ1-2, the full variable domain is DGGITQSPKYLFRKEGQNVTLSCEQNLNHDAMYWYRQDPGQGLRLIYYSQIVNDFQKGDIAEGYSVSREKKESFPLTVTSAQKNPTAFYLCASRGGSAYGYTFGSGTRLTVV.